A selection of T cell receptor beta chains follows, all from one sample in a study of blood T cell repertoires in COVID-19. The data were produced by immunoSEQ multiplex PCR, yet TCRdb's version contains in-frame clones alone and is incomplete. The data hold over 90,000 clones, with about 88% observed a single time. What was sequenced was peripheral blood. Source of these receptors: a man over 45 with active or convalescent COVID-19. CDR3s include the opening cysteine and the closing phenylalanine or tryptophan. D genes are given only for firm matches. The size entry is marked missing in some rows and otherwise reads once, few, many or a size class.

>TRBJ2-3|-|-|TRBV5-5
TGTGCCAGCGGGGCTGCACCAACTAGCACAGATACGCAGTATTTT
CASGAAPTSTDTQYF
>TRBJ1-2|-|-|TRBV19
TGTGCCAGTAGTATGGGGGGGTTCGGCTACACCTTC
CASSMGGFGYTF
>TRBJ2-5|-|TRBD1|TRBV15
TGTGCCACCAGCGGGATGGACAGGGTAAAAGAGACCCAGTACTTC
CATSGMDRVKETQYF
>TRBJ1-1|-|-|TRBV29-1
TGCAGCGTTGAACTGTGGGGGGAGAACACTGAAGCTTTCTTT
CSVELWGENTEAFF
>TRBJ2-2|once|-|TRBV6-4
TGTGCCAGCAGTACTAGTACGAACACCGGGGAGCTGTTTTTT
CASSTSTNTGELFF
>TRBJ1-3|once|TRBD1|TRBV15
TGTGCCACCAGCAGAGATAGGGGGACAGTCTCTGGAAACACCATATATTTT
CATSRDRGTVSGNTIYF
>TRBJ2-5|-|TRBD2|TRBV6-5
TGTGCCAGCACTTTGGCGGGGGGGCGAGAGACCCAGTACTTC
CASTLAGGRETQYF
>TRBJ1-4|-|TRBD1|TRBV6-5
TGTGCCAGCAGTTCCTCCGGGACAGGCAATGAAAAACTGTTTTTT
CASSSSGTGNEKLFF
>TRBJ1-4|-|-|TRBV11-2
TGTGCCAGCAGCTTAGTAGTCGAGGAAAAACTGTTTTTT
CASSLVVEEKLFF
>TRBJ2-7|once|-|TRBV18
TGTGCCAGCTCACCCCAGGATGCCTCCTACGAGCAGTACTTC
CASSPQDASYEQYF
>TRBJ2-7|-|TRBD2|TRBV5-6
TGTGCCAGCAGCGTGGGACTAGCGGACGAGCAGTACTTC
CASSVGLADEQYF
>TRBJ1-5|-|-|TRBV10-3
TGTGCCATCAGTGCATCTATACAGGGTTTCGAACAGCCCCAGCATTTT
CAISASIQGFEQPQHF
>TRBJ2-7|-|TRBD1|TRBV4-1
TGCGCCAGCAGCCAAGAGAGACAGGGGCCTTACGAGCAGTACTTC
CASSQERQGPYEQYF
>TRBJ2-6|-|-|TRBV23-1
TGCGCCAGCAGTCAATCCCCCCCCGTATCGTCTGGGGCCAACGTCCTGACTTTC
CASSQSPPVSSGANVLTF
>TRBJ1-1|few|-|TRBV30
TGTGCCTGGGAGGGGTGGACTGAAGCTTTCTTT
CAWEGWTEAFF
>TRBJ1-1|-|-|TRBV18
TGTGCCAGCTCACCACGGACTGGATGGGAGACGGCTTTCTTT
CASSPRTGWETAFF
>TRBJ2-1|-|-|TRBV9
TGTGCCAGCAGCCTCGGGGGGCTTAACACGAATGAGCAGTTCTTC
CASSLGGLNTNEQFF
>TRBJ2-7|-|-|TRBV7-8
TGTGCCAGCAGCCTACAGGTTTCCTACGAGCAGTACTTC
CASSLQVSYEQYF
>TRBJ1-6|-|-|TRBV6-6
TGTGCCAGCAGTTACCCAGAAACTAATTCACCCCTCCACTTT
CASSYPETNSPLHF
>TRBJ1-3|-|-|TRBV14
TGTGCCAGCAGCCCACAGGGCCTCTCTGGAAACACCATATATTTT
CASSPQGLSGNTIYF
>TRBJ2-1|-|TRBD2|TRBV6-5
TGTGCCAGCAGTACTACTAGCGGGGGGGCCCGCGAGCAGTTCTTC
CASSTTSGGAREQFF
>TRBJ1-2|once|TRBD1|TRBV27
TGTGCCAGCAGAATCACAGGGGGGACCTATGGCTACACCTTC
CASRITGGTYGYTF
>TRBJ2-5|-|TRBD1|TRBV5-6
TGTGCCAGCAGCTTGGTAGGCGTGTCGGGACAGTCCCAAGAGACCCAGTACTTC
CASSLVGVSGQSQETQYF
>TRBJ2-5|once|TRBD1|TRBV19
TGTGCCAGTAGTCCGGACAGGGTTGAGACCCAGTACTTC
CASSPDRVETQYF
>TRBJ1-2|-|-|TRBV12-3/TRBV12-4
TGTGCCAGCAGTTCGCCGGCTAACTATGGCTACACCTTC
CASSSPANYGYTF
>TRBJ1-4|-|TRBD1|TRBV6-5
TGTGCCAGCAGTTGGGGACAGGGTAATGAAAAACTGTTTTTT
CASSWGQGNEKLFF
>TRBJ2-3|-|TRBD1|TRBV11-2
TGTGCCAGCAGCTTACCCCCGACAGGGGGCCTGCCCACGCAGTATTTT
CASSLPPTGGLPTQYF
>TRBJ2-3|-|TRBD1|TRBV28
TGTGCCAGCAAATTACAGGGGAACACAGATACGCAGTATTTT
CASKLQGNTDTQYF
>TRBJ1-6|-|-|TRBV6-5
TGTGCCAGCAGTTACGACAGCCTTAATTCACCCCTCCACTTT
CASSYDSLNSPLHF
>TRBJ1-1|-|-|TRBV3-1/TRBV3-2
TGTGCCAGCAGCCTACCGACATCTGAAGCTTTCTTT
CASSLPTSEAFF
>TRBJ1-1|-|TRBD1|TRBV18
TGTGCCAGCTCACTTTACAGAATGGGACAGAGCAACACTGAAGCTTTCTTT
CASSLYRMGQSNTEAFF
>TRBJ2-1|few|TRBD1|TRBV10-3
TGTGCCATCAATACAGGGGCCAGCTACAATGAGCAGTTCTTC
CAINTGASYNEQFF
>TRBJ2-5|-|-|TRBV5-1
TGCGCCAGCAGGTTCGCCCCGCGGGAGACCCAGTACTTC
CASRFAPRETQYF
>TRBJ2-5|-|-|TRBV15
TGTGCCACCAGCAGAGATTCAGCGACGGCAGAGACCCAGTACTTC
CATSRDSATAETQYF
>TRBJ1-5|few|-|TRBV6-2/TRBV6-3
TGTGCCAGCAGTTACGGAGTGGAGCTCACCCAGCCCCAGCATTTT
CASSYGVELTQPQHF
>TRBJ2-2|-|-|TRBV7-2
TGTGCCAGCAGCTTAGTTTGGCGGGGTGGCACCGGGGAGCTGTTTTTT
CASSLVWRGGTGELFF
>TRBJ1-4|-|-|TRBV4-3
TGCGCCAGCAGCCAAGAGTCGGGGAATGAAAAACTGTTTTTT
CASSQESGNEKLFF
>TRBJ2-5|-|TRBD2|TRBV4-1
TGCGCCAGCAGCCAAGGAGAGACTAGCGGAAAAGAGACCCAGTACTTC
CASSQGETSGKETQYF
>TRBJ1-5|-|-|TRBV19
TGTGCCAGTAGTATAGCGTCAGGGGTTAATCAGCCCCAGCATTTT
CASSIASGVNQPQHF
>TRBJ2-3|-|-|TRBV6-8
TGTGCCAGCAGGCACAGCGGAGGGTCGGGTTCAGATACGCAGTATTTT
CASRHSGGSGSDTQYF
>TRBJ1-4|-|TRBD1|TRBV28
TGTGCCAGCAGAAGCCCTGTGGGGCAGGGGGAATGGAAACTGTTTTTT
CASRSPVGQGEWKLFF
>TRBJ2-2|once|TRBD1|TRBV27
TGTGCCAGCAGTAGGACAGGACCGGCCGGGGAGCTGTTTTTT
CASSRTGPAGELFF
>TRBJ2-5|-|TRBD2|TRBV28
TGTGCCAGCAGTCCTCCGGGGGGGCGAGAGACCCAGTACTTC
CASSPPGGRETQYF
>TRBJ2-7|once|-|TRBV18
TGTGCCAGCTCACCCCAGGACGAGCAGTACTTC
CASSPQDEQYF
>TRBJ1-1|-|TRBD1|TRBV10-3
TGTGCCATCAGGAGGGACAGGGGAGACACTGAAGCTTTCTTT
CAIRRDRGDTEAFF
>TRBJ2-3|-|TRBD1|TRBV18
TGTGCCAGCTCACTCGTCCCGGGACAGGATTTCACAGATACGCAGTATTTT
CASSLVPGQDFTDTQYF
>TRBJ1-2|few|-|TRBV9
TGTGCCAGCAGCCCAAACCCCAATACAGGGAACTATGGCTACACCTTC
CASSPNPNTGNYGYTF
>TRBJ1-5|-|-|TRBV4-2
TGTGCCAGCAGCCAAGTGAGGCAGGGATTTGAGATCAAACCCCAGCATTTT
CASSQVRQGFEIKPQHF
>TRBJ2-6|-|TRBD1|TRBV7-2
TGTGCCAGCAGCTCCGGGACAGGAATCACCTTCTCTGGGGCCAACGTCCTGACTTTC
CASSSGTGITFSGANVLTF
>TRBJ1-4|-|TRBD1|TRBV2
TGTGCCAGCGGGACAGTTGCAACTAATGAAAAACTGTTTTTT
CASGTVATNEKLFF
>TRBJ1-6|-|-|TRBV9
TGTGCCAGCAGCGTAGCTACAGGACATAATTCACCCCTCCACTTT
CASSVATGHNSPLHF
>TRBJ1-1|-|TRBD1|TRBV13
TGTGCCAGCAGCTGGACAGGGGTGGACACTGAAGCTTTCTTT
CASSWTGVDTEAFF
>TRBJ2-1|-|TRBD2|TRBV19
TGTGCCAGTAGTATGAGAGGCGGGGGGGCGACCTACAATGAGCAGTTCTTC
CASSMRGGGATYNEQFF